Presented here are 16 T cell receptor beta chains from one specimen sequenced in a study of glioma-infiltrating T cells listed by TCRdb under 2016. The instrument given in TCRdb is Illumina MiSeq. TCR alpha and beta CDR3 regions were amplified with the iRepertoire nested amplicon-rescue multiplex PCR (arm-PCR) platform from RNA. TCRdb reprocessing: public reads trimmed at Q25 with fastp, clones called with MiXCR, in-frame beta chains kept. Under each unique CDR3 protein, matching rows form one entry showing the most common genes and DNA. The sample table records tens of thousands of distinct CDR3 sequences; about 23% of these occur just once. About 6.6% of the sample goes to the ten largest clones. Sequenced material: glioma tissue, nonneoplastic brain tissue, or PBMCs (not recorded which). The source is a human donor with low-grade glioma or glioblastoma, undergoing nonglioma brain surgery, or in good health (not recorded which).

This clonotype appeared a few times. The rearrangement uses TRBV5-4 and TRBJ2-5; D is perhaps TRBD2 (7 bases). The V end was cut by 3 bases, the J end by 5 bases, with 17 bases between. CDR3 length: 15 amino acids. Germline V CDR1 and CDR2: SGHNT, YYREEE (reference sequence). The CDR3 region has the DNA TGTGCCAGCAGCTCCCCTAGGGGGGGCCCGGAGACCCAGTACTTC. Protein: CASSSPRGGPETQYF.

This clonotype occurred many times. This chain uses TRBV6-1 with TRBJ2-7; D is perhaps TRBD2 (5 bases). The CDR3 loop spans 14 amino acids. In germline, CDR1 is MNHNS, CDR2 SASEGT. V dropped 6 bases and J dropped 2 bases, with 14 bases sitting between them. CDR3 in amino acids: CASSHHRGTYEQYF. The CDR3 nucleotides read TGTGCCAGCAGCCATCACCGGGGAACCTACGAGCAGTACTTC.

This clonotype was seen a few times. The chain has TRBV19 and TRBJ2-1, with 9 bases identical to TRBD2. The junction had 15 bases not matched to a gene; V was cut back by 4 bases and J by 8 bases. Per germline, CDR1 LNHDA and CDR2 SQIVND (reference sequence). The CDR3 consists of 17 residues. The CDR3 loop reads CASSRTAGLASRHEQFF. In DNA, the CDR3 is TGTGCCAGTAGTAGGACCGCGGGACTAGCTAGTCGGCATGAGCAGTTCTTC.

J is TRBJ1-2 and V is TRBV3-1; the D gene is possibly TRBD1 (6 bases). This CDR3 comprises 15 residues. CDR1 and CDR2 (germline): LGHDT, YNNKEL (reference sequence). With 3 bases removed from V and 4 bases from J, the gap between germline ends came to 15 bases. The chain's CDR3 is CASSHASGASYGYTF. The DNA for the CDR3 is TGTGCCAGCAGCCATGCCTCAGGGGCGAGCTATGGCTACACCTTC.

This clonotype showed up many times. The J gene is TRBJ1-1, the V gene TRBV6-1; TRBD1 agrees at 8 bases. This CDR3 region has 16 residues. V shed 5 bases and J 4 bases; nucleotides not matched to a gene: 12. The germline V gene encodes CDR1 MNHNS and CDR2 SASEGT. The CDR3 loop is CASSIGQGYRGTEAFF. Here the CDR3 DNA reads TGTGCCAGCAGTATAGGACAGGGCTACCGGGGCACTGAAGCTTTCTTT.

V gene TRBV30 combines with J gene TRBJ1-1; weak D call: TRBD1 (6 bases). This CDR3 contains 13 residues. Trimming pared 0 bases from V and 7 bases from J, leaving 12 bases between. Germline V gene lookup returns CDR1 GTSNPN and CDR2 SVGIG (reference sequence). The CDR3 protein is CAWSVDGQSEAFF. DNA of the CDR3: TGTGCCTGGAGTGTCGACGGACAGAGTGAAGCTTTCTTT.

This clonotype was seen at least ten times. This chain uses TRBV20-1 with TRBJ1-5; D is perhaps TRBD1 (5 bases). Germline CDR1 reads DFQATT; CDR2 reads SNEGSKA (reference sequence). Trimming left V 6 bases short and J 4 bases short, with 19 bases between. The CDR3 has 15 residues. This chain's CDR3 is CSARKSNSGNQPQHF. CDR3 DNA sequence: TGCAGTGCAAGAAAAAGTAATTCAGGGAATCAGCCCCAGCATTTT.

This clonotype was seen at least ten times. This sequence joins TRBV7-7 and TRBJ2-2; tentative D call: TRBD1 (5 bases). The germline CDR1 and CDR2 sequences are SSHAT and FNYEAQ (reference sequence). The CDR3 consists of 15 residues. Trimming shortened V by 2 bases and J by 4 bases, and 11 bases separated the two germline ends. CDR3 region: CASSLQKGPTGELFF. DNA of the CDR3: TGTGCCAGCAGCTTACAGAAGGGGCCCACCGGGGAGCTGTTTTTT.

About this clonotype itself: It may be a read error: a sequence one base away is much more abundant. This chain links TRBV29-1 with TRBJ2-1; TRBD1 matches at 8 bases. Per germline, CDR1 SQVTM and CDR2 ANQGSEA. With V trimmed by 8 bases and J by 7 bases, 10 bases remained unmatched. The CDR3 has 13 residues. The CDR3 coding sequence is TGCAGCTTTTGCCCGAACAGGGGGAATGAGCAGTTCTTC. It encodes CSFCPNRGNEQFF.

Worth noting for this clonotype: Possible read error: a much larger clone is one base away. The V gene is TRBV3-1, the J gene TRBJ1-6; D remains unclear. V was cut by 4 bases and J by 5 bases, with 15 bases left in between. This CDR3 contains 16 residues. CDR1 and CDR2 from the germline V gene are LGHDT and YNNKEL (reference sequence). CDR3 residues: CASSPILGIDNSPLHF. In DNA, the CDR3 is TGTGCCAGCAGCCCGATCCTCGGGATTGATAATTCACCCCTCCACTTT.

This clonotype turned up a few times. The CDR3 protein is CASSKRVEQYF. The CDR3 coding sequence is TGTGCCAGCAGCAAAAGGGTCGAGCAGTACTTC. V usage is TRBV2 and J usage is TRBJ2-7; D is uncertain. This CDR3 is built from 11 residues. V was clipped by 6 bases and J by 6 bases, with 9 bases between them. Per the germline V gene, CDR1 is SNHLY and CDR2 is FYNNEI.

Note on this clonotype: The junction shows a germline mismatch at one end, possibly a read error. The V call is TRBV12-3 or TRBV12-4, the J call TRBJ1-2; TRBD1 matches at 7 bases. The CDR3 extends over 14 amino acids. CDR3 DNA: TGTGCCAGCAGTTTGACAGGGAAAACCTATGGCTACATCTTC. It yields the protein CASSLTGKTYGYIF.

The chain has TRBV24-1 and TRBJ2-5, with TRBD1 matching over 8 bases. Losses at the gene ends were 7 bases for V and 2 bases for J; bases not matched to a gene: 5. Per germline, CDR1 KGHDR and CDR2 SFDVKD. CDR3 length: 14 residues. CDR3 sequence: CATRLDREQETQYF. In DNA form, the CDR3 reads TGTGCCACCAGATTGGACAGGGAACAAGAGACCCAGTACTTC.

This clonotype occurred many times. J is TRBJ2-1 and V is TRBV27; 8 bases are a match to TRBD1. The ends lost 7 bases at V and 7 bases at J; junction bases unmatched: 9. CDR1 and CDR2 (germline): MNHEY, SMNVEV (reference sequence). The CDR3 totals 14 residues. The CDR3, as DNA: TGTGCCAGCACCGGGCAGGGGGCTTGGAATGAGCAGTTCTTC. This translates into CASTGQGAWNEQFF.

There are many counts of this clonotype. The V gene is TRBV20-1, the J gene TRBJ2-7, with D possibly matching TRBD1 (5 bases). Germline V CDR1 and CDR2: DFQATT, SNEGSKA (reference sequence). Trimming removed 3 bases from V and 2 bases from J, with 11 bases in between. The CDR3 is 13 residues long. CDR3 nucleotide sequence: TGCAGTGCTAGCCAAGGACATACCTACGAGCAGTACTTC. Encoded protein: CSASQGHTYEQYF.

The chain is built from TRBV14 and TRBJ2-1; D ambiguous. Germline values: CDR1 SGHDN, CDR2 FVKESK. The CDR3 consists of 16 residues. V lost 2 bases to trimming and J lost 0 bases, with 11 bases between them. The chain's CDR3 is CASSQRVLSSYNEQFF. DNA for the CDR3: TGTGCCAGCAGCCAAAGGGTCCTTAGCTCCTACAATGAGCAGTTCTTC.